These 14 T cell receptor beta chains were sequenced from one sample in a study of regulatory T cells in long-lasting Graves disease. Time point reported: newly diagnosed GD, antithyroid drugs for less than 3 months. PBMC RNA served as the TCR library source. For TCR beta, libraries came from iRepertoire HTBI primers and Arm-PCR of CDR3 regions. TCRdb itself ran the multiplex PCR reads through MiXCR, one entry per CDR3 protein. Of about 220,000 distinct CDR3 sequences in the sample, roughly 18% are singletons; the top ten hold about an eighth. These data were also filed under a second study, of T cells in Graves' hyperthyroidism and ophthalmopathy.

Sample: peripheral blood mononuclear cells (PBMCs), taken at new diagnosis, from a patient treated with antithyroid drugs. All receptors derive from a woman younger than 45 with Graves disease.

This clonotype was observed many times. The rearrangement joins TRBV12-3 or TRBV12-4 to TRBJ2-5, with D unresolved. The CDR3 is 14 residues long. V lost 1 base and J 4 bases, leaving 10 bases between the germline ends. The CDR3 region is CASSLGHPRETQYF. The CDR3 region has the DNA TGTGCCAGCAGTTTAGGTCACCCCCGAGAGACCCAGTACTTC.

This clonotype was counted ten times or more. The chain uses TRBV11-1 and TRBJ1-1; D remains ambiguous. The V gene lost 1 base and the J gene lost 6 bases, with 21 bases spanning the gap. The CDR3 length is 17 residues. The germline V gene has CDR1 SGHAT and CDR2 FQDESV (reference sequence). The CDR3 sequence is CASSLVWGFLTTAEAFF. The CDR3 nucleotides are TGTGCCAGCAGCTTAGTTTGGGGATTCCTAACCACCGCTGAAGCTTTCTTT.

This clonotype was recorded at least ten times. CDR3 sequence (DNA): TGTGCCACGGACAGGGGGGGAAATTCACCCCTCCACTTT. Its protein is CATDRGGNSPLHF. The chain employs TRBV10-3 and TRBJ1-6; 10 nucleotides line up with TRBD1. The CDR3 contains 13 residues. CDR1 is ENHRY and CDR2 is SYGVKD in the germline V gene. Trimming cost V 10 bases and J 7 bases; bases outside gene matches: 4.

Only one count was recorded for this clonotype. This probably arose from a read error, given a far larger clone one base away. This is likely a read error, given that the CDR3 carries no conserved phenylalanine or tryptophan at its end. The chain couples TRBV27 to TRBJ1-1, with a weak D call TRBD1 (6 bases). V lost 3 bases and J lost 1, with 9 bases in between. The CDR3 is 14 residues long. Germline V gives CDR1 MNHEY, CDR2 SMNVEV (reference sequence). The CDR3 reads CASSFQGPNTEAFL. The CDR3 DNA reads as TGTGCCAGCAGTTTCCAGGGGCCGAACACTGAAGCTTTCCTT.

This clonotype was detected ten times or more. The DNA of the CDR3 is TGTGCCAGCAGCGTAGCTTGGGGAGGAAACGAGCAGTACTTC. Translation: CASSVAWGGNEQYF. The chain has TRBV9 and TRBJ2-7; TRBD2 might be the D (6 bases). V shed 0 bases and J shed 5 bases, with 12 bases lying between them. This CDR3 spans 14 amino acids. In germline, CDR1 is SGDLS, CDR2 YYNGEE. Based on the CDR3 plus reference TRBV9 and TRBJ2-7, the full variable domain is DSGVTQTPKHLITATGQRVTLRCSPRSGDLSVYWYQQSLDQGLQFLIQYYNGEERAKGNILERFSAQQFPDLHSELNLSSLELGDSALYFCASSVAWGGNEQYFGPGTRLTVT.

This clonotype was seen many times. The chain couples TRBV27 to TRBJ2-3; the match to TRBD2 covers 14 bases. V gave up 6 bases and J gave up 6 bases; unmatched junction bases: 14. This CDR3 spans 18 amino acids. Germline CDR1 and CDR2: MNHEY and SMNVEV (reference sequence). The CDR3 loop is CASSQGLAGGTFTDTQYF. In DNA, the CDR3 is TGTGCCAGCAGCCAAGGACTAGCGGGAGGCACCTTCACTGATACGCAGTATTTT.

On this clonotype: A read error is possible here, since a much larger clone lies one base away. It is likely a read error, because the conserved phenylalanine at the end of the CDR3 is missing. The rearrangement uses TRBV5-1 and TRBJ2-7, with D hard to call. V lost 0 bases to trimming and J lost 0 bases, with 7 bases between them. Germline V gives CDR1 SGHRS, CDR2 YFSETQ. The CDR3 sequence is 14 residues long. The CDR3 reads CASSLVANSYEQYL. CDR3 coding DNA: TGCGCCAGCAGCTTGGTAGCCAACTCCTACGAGCAGTACCTC.

This clonotype has at least ten counts. V and J are TRBV28 and TRBJ2-2, with D possibly matching TRBD2 (6 bases). V lost 2 bases and J 4 bases, leaving 14 bases between the germline ends. The V gene's germline CDR1 is MDHEN and CDR2 SYDVKM. The CDR3 consists of 16 residues. CDR3 DNA: TGTGCCAGCAGTTTAGGGGACTTCCTGCTCACCGGGGAGCTGTTTTTT. Translated: CASSLGDFLLTGELFF.

This clonotype has at least ten counts. The rearrangement links TRBV12-5 to TRBJ2-3, with 10 nucleotides matching TRBD2. This CDR3 is 22 amino acids long. Germline V CDR1 and CDR2: LGHNT, FRNRAP. The trim removed 0 bases at V and 3 bases at J, leaving 21 bases unmatched. CDR3 nucleotides: TGTGCTAGTGGTTTGGTACGGAGGGGGGGACTAGCGTTAATTGACCTAACAGATACGCAGTATTTT. It specifies CASGLVRRGGLALIDLTDTQYF. Full variable domain (outside the CDR3, taken from reference TRBV12-5 and TRBJ2-3): DARVTQTPRHKVTEMGQEVTMRCQPILGHNTVFWYRQTMMQGLELLAYFRNRAPLDDSGMPKDRFSAEMPDATLATLKIQPSEPRDSAVYFCASGLVRRGGLALIDLTDTQYFGPGTRLTVL.

This clonotype has at least ten counts. The chain couples TRBV3-1 to TRBJ2-2; unclear D gene. CDR3 length: 12 residues. Germline assignment: CDR1 LGHDT and CDR2 YNNKEL (reference sequence). Trimming removed 7 bases at V and 1 base at J, with 4 bases between. CDR3 loop: CASTRNTGELFF. The CDR3 nucleotides are TGTGCCAGCACGCGGAACACCGGGGAGCTGTTTTTT.

Remarks on this clonotype: Only one base separates this from a far larger clonotype, so it likely reflects a read error. This chain connects TRBV27 to TRBJ2-5, with 11 nucleotides matching TRBD2. The CDR3 sequence is 16 residues long. V shed 1 base, J shed 11 bases, and the junction held 12 bases outside the gene matches. Germline V gene data show CDR1 as MNHEY and CDR2 as SMNVEV (reference sequence). For the CDR3, the DNA is TGTGCCAGCAGTTTATTACGTAGCGGGAGGGGCAATGAGCAGTACTTC. This sequence encodes CASSLLRSGRGNEQYF.

Ten or more counts support this clonotype. The CDR3 sequence: CASSIGGGPTDTQYF. The DNA for the CDR3 is TGTGCCAGCAGCATAGGGGGAGGACCCACAGATACGCAGTATTTT. This chain connects TRBV28 to TRBJ2-3; D tentatively reads TRBD1 or TRBD2 (6 bases each). CDR1 is MDHEN and CDR2 is SYDVKM in the germline V gene. V lost 6 bases and J lost 2, with 15 bases in between. This CDR3 has 15 residues.

At least ten counts were recorded for this clonotype. J is TRBJ2-4 and V is TRBV2; 10 bases are a match to TRBD2. V shed 3 bases, J shed 2 bases, and the junction held 13 bases outside the gene matches. The CDR3 totals 19 residues. Germline V gene lookup returns CDR1 SNHLY and CDR2 FYNNEI. The CDR3 bases are TGTGCCAGCAGTGAGTCTGGTCGGCTTAGCGGGAGGACCAAAAACATTCAGTACTTC. It encodes CASSESGRLSGRTKNIQYF.

This clonotype has ten or more counts. Written as DNA, the CDR3 is TGTGCCAGTAGTATACTAGCGGGAGTCGAGCAGTACTTC. This encodes CASSILAGVEQYF. V is TRBV19 and J is TRBJ2-7; 10 bases align to TRBD2. The CDR3 has 13 amino acids. Trimming cost V 2 bases and J 6 bases; bases outside gene matches: 1. The germline V gene encodes CDR1 LNHDA and CDR2 SQIVND (reference sequence).